The source of this T cell receptor (beta chain) is a study of blood T cell repertoires in COVID-19 (dated by TCRdb to the early 2020s). In the study overall: The collaborator samples originated in the United States, Italy and Spain and spanned the acute and convalescent phases of COVID-19. The prospective study material was composed of cDNA or gDNA derived from T cells, B-cell-depleted T cells, or PBMCs. Deeply sampled blood TCRbeta repertoires from subjects exposed to, actively infected with, or recovered from COVID-19 were included in the dataset. The repertoires were released in a freely available public database intended as a resource for research on the immune response to SARS-CoV-2. The samples were drawn from the first 160 participants of the ongoing ImmuneRACE study and from some 1,300 subjects provided by 6 global collaborators. The sample metadata nearly always contained a de-identified subject ID, COVID-19 status, age in years and sex. Where HLA class I and class II types were available, the types were taken from metadata supplied by the sample provider, not from assay-based typing.

The study at large found these results: Clinical and demographic metadata were provided uncurated, with the amount varying by source and participant.

In the germline V gene (reference sequence), CDR1 corresponds to LNHDA and CDR2 to SQIVND. The CDR3 runs 13 amino acids, cysteine and phenylalanine included. Left in the record is the CDR3 DNA by itself, 39 bases read in frame from the first base. The V and J ends are trimmed by 2 bases and 7 bases, leaving 9 bases between them. Comment on this clone: This clone's antigen is unknown. Base qualities were left out, and no much larger clone turns up one base away.

The immunoSEQ Assay, a bias-controlled multiplex PCR, was used to amplify TCRbeta CDR3 regions from genomic DNA. As for the original processing: The number of nucleated cells in each sample was estimated from the amplification of reference gene primers within the assay. To quantify the absolute abundance of each unique TCRbeta CDR3 rearrangement, sequence reads were collapsed and filtered. For each sample, productive Simpson clonality was calculated as the square root of Simpson's diversity index across productive rearrangements. TCRdb carries this immuneACCESS record with in-frame sequences only. Its versions omit some clonotypes, under half of them owing to an unresolved V gene in the studies checked, with the rest unexplained. That table furnishes V, J and clone size, whereas the DNA furnished D and trimming. The sample table lists some 78,000 clones, around 80% of them with a count of one. Together, the top ten hold approximately 5.8% of the sample.

Collaborating institutions collected whole blood in K2EDTA tubes following their own protocols. For TCRbeta analysis, collaborators shipped samples as frozen whole blood, isolated PBMCs, or DNA extracted from either of those sample types. Recombination linked TRBV19 to TRBJ1-5, and TRBD1 may be the D gene, going by 6 matching bases. This TCR was recovered from a man in his 60s with active or convalescent COVID-19. Material: peripheral blood. At the DNA level, the sequence is TGTGCCAGTAGTATACAGGGGAGCCAGCCCCAGCATTTT. Translated, this is CASSIQGSQPQHF.